This T cell receptor beta chain was documented in a study of blood T cell repertoires in COVID-19. Assay: immunoSEQ multiplex PCR; the TCRdb copy retains only in-frame clones and omits some. This sample has 150,000 to 200,000 clones, with about 88% found just once. From germline, CDR1 is ENHRY and CDR2 SYGVKD. The V end lost 2 bases, the J end lost 0 bases, and 11 bases lay between the germline ends. The CDR3 extends over 15 amino acids. This clonotype was obtained from a man aged 55 to 69 with acute or convalescent COVID-19. The sequenced sample was peripheral blood. This sequence joins TRBV10-3 and TRBJ2-7, with D possibly being TRBD1 (6 bases). The CDR3 DNA sequence: TGTGCCATCAGTGAGGGTGACAGGACCTCCTACGAGCAGTACGTC. As protein: CAISEGDRTSYEQYV.